These 9 T cell receptor beta chains came from one sample sequenced in a study of blood T cell repertoires in COVID-19. Sequencing was performed with immunoSEQ multiplex PCR; in TCRdb, only in-frame clones are kept and a portion is missing. Found here are 200,000 to 300,000 clones, over 90% of them singletons; the top ten hold over 0.65%. Source material: peripheral blood. The receptors here all came from a man aged 25-45 years with COVID-19, enrolled during active disease.

This rearrangement joins TRBV27 to TRBJ1-5; unclear D gene. Between the trimmed V and J ends, which lost 6 bases and 3 bases, there was a span of 15 bases. CDR3 size: 15 residues. Per the germline V gene, CDR1 is MNHEY and CDR2 is SMNVEV (reference sequence). CDR3 protein: CASSPIARVNQPQHF. The CDR3 coding sequence is TGTGCCAGCAGCCCCATCGCGAGAGTCAATCAGCCCCAGCATTTT.

The rearrangement uses TRBV4-1 and TRBJ1-1; D is ambiguous. The CDR3 totals 14 residues. Germline CDR1 is MGHRA and CDR2 is YSYEKL. V was clipped by 0 bases and J by 2 bases, with 7 bases between them. CDR3 nucleotides: TGCGCCAGCAGCCAAGATCGGAGAAACACTGAAGCTTTCTTT. Its translation is CASSQDRRNTEAFF.

With regard to this clone: Other DNA sequences in the sample encode the same CDR3. The chain links TRBV2 to TRBJ1-2, with TRBD1 as a possible D gene (6 bases). Per germline, CDR1 SNHLY and CDR2 FYNNEI. Trimming removed 4 bases from V and 3 bases from J, with 9 bases in between. The CDR3 is 13 residues long. As DNA, the CDR3 is TGTGCCAGCAGTGTAGGGGGTGACTATGGCTACACCTTC. Its protein product is CASSVGGDYGYTF.

This chain joins TRBV5-6 and TRBJ1-2; TRBD1 agrees at 10 bases. Germline trimming cut 3 bases from V and 7 bases from J; bases unmatched to any gene: 9. This CDR3 is built from 15 residues. Germline loops: CDR1 SGHDT, CDR2 YYEEEE. The CDR3 reads CASSSLRGTGVGYTF. CDR3 DNA: TGTGCCAGCAGCTCCCTGAGGGGGACAGGGGTTGGCTACACCTTC.

This chain connects TRBV5-6 to TRBJ1-1; the D is unclear. There are 15 residues in the CDR3. The germline CDR1 and CDR2 sequences are SGHDT and YYEEEE. The ends were cut back, 4 bases at V and 0 bases at J, with 13 bases in the middle. Written as DNA, the CDR3 is TGTGCCAGCAGCGCCAGGTCATTTATGAACACTGAAGCTTTCTTT. Translation: CASSARSFMNTEAFF.

The chain joins TRBV4-2 to TRBJ2-2, with TRBD2 identical over 9 bases. This CDR3 has 16 amino acids. With V trimmed by 4 bases and J by 1 base, 4 bases remained unmatched. The germline CDR1 and CDR2 sequences are LGHNA and YNFKEQ. CDR3 nucleotide sequence: TGTGCCAGCAGCCCCATAGCGGGGGTGAACACCGGGGAGCTGTTTTTT. The encoded protein is CASSPIAGVNTGELFF.

V and J are TRBV30 and TRBJ1-5; the D gene is possibly TRBD1 (6 bases). The CDR3 runs 14 residues. V was clipped by 2 bases and J by 2 bases, with 10 bases between them. In germline, CDR1 is GTSNPN, CDR2 SVGIG (reference sequence). DNA for the CDR3: TGTGCCTGGAGTAGGGCAGGGGGCAATCAGCCCCAGCATTTT. This gives the protein CAWSRAGGNQPQHF.

The J gene is TRBJ2-3, the V gene TRBV28; TRBD1 agrees at 9 bases. CDR1 is MDHEN and CDR2 is SYDVKM in the germline V gene. V shed 5 bases and J 3 bases; nucleotides not matched to a gene: 3. The CDR3 runs 14 residues. In nucleotides, the CDR3 is TGTGCCAGCAGTCCCGGGACAGGGACAGATACGCAGTATTTT. Translation: CASSPGTGTDTQYF.

The chain recombines TRBV7-3 with TRBJ2-1, with D possibly TRBD2 on 6 matching bases. Looked up from germline, CDR1 is SGHTA and CDR2 is FQGTGA. The CDR3 is made up of 19 amino acids. V lost 5 bases and J lost 0, with 23 bases in between. CDR3: CASSQAKGTVPSSYNEQFF. CDR3 nucleotide sequence: TGTGCCAGCAGCCAAGCCAAAGGGACTGTCCCGAGCTCCTACAATGAGCAGTTCTTC.